These 29 T cell receptor beta chains were sequenced from one sample in a study of blood T cell repertoires in COVID-19. Using immunoSEQ multiplex PCR, the repertoire was profiled, and TCRdb retains in-frame clones only, with some absent. The table shows about 310,000 clones, with roughly 87% occurring only once. Sequencing was carried out using PBMCs or T cells enriched from blood (not recorded which). The source is a woman aged 18 to 35 who had recovered from COVID-19.

V and J are TRBV5-4 and TRBJ2-3; 11 bases line up with TRBD2. The CDR3 has 16 residues. The V gene end was trimmed by 0 bases and the J gene end by 5 bases; junction bases not matched to a gene: 5. CDR1 and CDR2 from the germline V gene are SGHNT and YYREEE (reference sequence). CDR3 amino acids: CASSLGLAGGEDTQYF. In nucleotides, the CDR3 is TGTGCCAGCAGCTTGGGGCTAGCGGGAGGAGAAGATACGCAGTATTTT.

This chain connects TRBV6-5 to TRBJ2-7; 8 bases agree with TRBD1. There are 16 residues in the CDR3. Germline trimming cut 4 bases from V and 0 bases from J; bases unmatched to any gene: 8. In germline, CDR1 is MNHEY, CDR2 SVGAGI. For the CDR3, the DNA is TGTGCCAGCAGTTCTACGACAGGGGCGAGCTCCTACGAGCAGTACTTC. Translating gives CASSSTTGASSYEQYF.

The chain joins TRBV6-6 to TRBJ2-7; no firm D call. V was shortened by 9 bases and J by 2 bases, with 8 bases between the two germline ends. The CDR3 sequence is 11 residues long. Germline V lookup: CDR1 MNHNY, CDR2 SVGAGI (reference sequence). The CDR3 DNA is TGTGCCAGTGCAGACACCTACGAGCAGTACTTC. Translation gives CASADTYEQYF.

V gene TRBV9 combines with J gene TRBJ1-2; D is perhaps TRBD1 (5 bases). With 6 bases removed from V and 8 bases from J, the gap between germline ends came to 20 bases. Germline V gene lookup returns CDR1 SGDLS and CDR2 YYNGEE. The CDR3 sequence is 14 residues long. The DNA for the CDR3 is TGTGCCAGCAACCGAGAGGGACTTGATGGCGGCTACACCTTC. It yields the protein CASNREGLDGGYTF.

This sequence joins TRBV7-2 and TRBJ1-2, with 8 bases that match TRBD1. CDR1 is SGHTA, CDR2 FQGNSA, per germline. The trim removed 3 bases at V and 3 bases at J, leaving 6 bases unmatched. The CDR3 length is 15 residues. The CDR3 coding sequence is TGTGCCAGCAGCTTCGGGACAGGAACTTACTATGGCTACACCTTC. It translates to CASSFGTGTYYGYTF. Based on the CDR3 plus reference TRBV7-2 and TRBJ1-2, the full variable domain is GAGVSQSPSNKVTEKGKDVELRCDPISGHTALYWYRQSLGQGLEFLIYFQGNSAPDKSGLPSDRFSAERTGGSVSTLTIQRTQQEDSAVYLCASSFGTGTYYGYTFGSGTRLTVV.

This chain connects TRBV7-2 to TRBJ1-4; D is unresolved. Germline V gene lookup returns CDR1 SGHTA and CDR2 FQGNSA. Trimming shortened V by 1 base and J by 7 bases, and 10 bases separated the two germline ends. The CDR3 covers 14 residues. DNA of the CDR3: TGTGCCAGCAGCTTAGGGGGAGGAGGTGAAAAACTGTTTTTT. It yields the protein CASSLGGGGEKLFF.

The chain carries TRBV20-1 and TRBJ2-7; 7 bases align to TRBD1. The CDR3 extends over 15 amino acids. V was pared by 3 bases and J by 0 bases, with 8 bases of the junction left unmatched. The germline gives CDR1 DFQATT, CDR2 SNEGSKA (reference sequence). This chain's CDR3 is CSASRGLRTSYEQYF. CDR3 DNA: TGCAGTGCTAGTAGGGGGCTCCGGACCTCCTACGAGCAGTACTTC.

The chain has TRBV6-2 or TRBV6-3 and TRBJ1-2; D gene unclear. Germline-derived CDR1 and CDR2 are MNHEY and SVGEGT. V dropped 1 base and J dropped 5 bases, with 11 bases sitting between them. The CDR3 extends over 14 amino acids. The CDR3 here is CASSYLPQPYGYTF. For the CDR3, the DNA is TGTGCCAGCAGTTACTTACCACAACCTTATGGCTACACCTTC.

This sequence joins TRBV7-9 and TRBJ2-7; a possible D gene is TRBD2 (6 bases). CDR3 size: 13 residues. CDR1 is SEHNR and CDR2 is FQNEAQ in the germline V gene (reference sequence). The V gene lost 4 bases and the J gene lost 3 bases, with 10 bases spanning the gap. The CDR3: CASSSEGHYEQYF. Here the CDR3 DNA reads TGTGCCAGCAGCTCGGAGGGTCACTACGAGCAGTACTTC.

V is TRBV27 and J is TRBJ1-5; 9 positions match TRBD1. The CDR3 consists of 16 residues. Germline-derived CDR1 and CDR2 are MNHEY and SMNVEV (reference sequence). V was clipped by 5 bases and J by 2 bases; unmatched bases: 7. The CDR3 nucleotides are TGTGCCAGCAGTCCCCTACAGGGGGCGGGCAATCAGCCCCAGCATTTT. Translating it yields CASSPLQGAGNQPQHF.

This chain uses TRBV6-2 or TRBV6-3 with TRBJ1-5, with D unresolved. Germline V gene sequence: CDR1 MNHEY, CDR2 SVGEGT. This CDR3 region has 17 residues. The ends were cut back, 4 bases at V and 0 bases at J, with 16 bases in the middle. In DNA form, the CDR3 reads TGTGCCAGCAGTTTTTTTGTCCGCCAGAATAGCAATCAGCCCCAGCATTTT. Translating it yields CASSFFVRQNSNQPQHF.

The gene calls are TRBV3-1 (or the pseudogene TRBV3-2) and TRBJ2-3; TRBD2 matches at 13 bases. Germline loops: CDR1 LGHDT, CDR2 YNNKEL (reference sequence). The CDR3 is 17 residues long. Trimming cost V 3 bases and J 6 bases; bases outside gene matches: 9. The CDR3 sequence: CASSQWTSGSWADTQYF. CDR3 nucleotide sequence: TGTGCCAGCAGCCAGTGGACTAGCGGGAGTTGGGCGGATACGCAGTATTTT.

The J gene is TRBJ2-1, the V gene TRBV5-4, with TRBD2 as a possible D gene (6 bases). The CDR3 consists of 11 residues. V was cut by 4 bases and J by 15 bases, with 14 bases left in between. The germline V gene has CDR1 SGHNT and CDR2 YYREEE (reference sequence). CDR3 sequence reads: CASSGGTLRFF. In nucleotides, the CDR3 is TGTGCCAGCAGCGGTGGGACTCTCCGGTTCTTC.

The rearrangement links TRBV19 to TRBJ1-2; TRBD1 matches at 10 bases. The V gene's germline CDR1 is LNHDA and CDR2 SQIVND (reference sequence). After removal of 7 bases from V and 4 bases from J, the junction contained 12 bases not matched to a gene. CDR3 length: 16 amino acids. In DNA, the CDR3 is TGTGCCAGTATGGGGGACAGGGGAAGTGGCGGCTATGGCTACACCTTC. This codes for CASMGDRGSGGYGYTF.

V gene TRBV7-9 combines with J gene TRBJ2-4, with 7 bases fitting TRBD2. J gave up 4 bases and V 6 bases, and 12 bases lay outside the gene matches. This CDR3 spans 16 amino acids. In germline, CDR1 is SEHNR, CDR2 FQNEAQ (reference sequence). This CDR3 reads CASSTRLGEGKNIQYF. The CDR3 DNA sequence: TGTGCCAGCAGTACCCGTCTGGGGGAGGGAAAAAACATTCAGTACTTC.

V is TRBV28 and J is TRBJ2-7; TRBD1 is a possible D gene (6 bases). The CDR3 has 15 amino acids. CDR1 is MDHEN and CDR2 is SYDVKM in the germline V gene. Trimming pared 2 bases from V and 4 bases from J, leaving 15 bases between. This CDR3 reads CASSLRPAGAYEQYF. In DNA, the CDR3 is TGTGCCAGCAGTTTACGGCCAGCAGGGGCATACGAGCAGTACTTC.

The rearrangement joins TRBV5-3 to TRBJ2-7, with 10 bases lining up with TRBD1. TRBV5-3 is annotated as an ORF whose role is uncertain. The CDR3 contains 14 residues. Trimming took 4 bases from V and 5 from J; bases not matched to a gene: 6. The CDR3 spells CARSRDRGHDEQYF. CDR3 sequence (DNA): TGTGCCAGAAGCAGAGACAGGGGGCATGACGAGCAGTACTTC.

This clone was observed a handful of times. The genes are TRBV5-1 and TRBJ1-1; D is ambiguous. Trimming removed 1 base at V and 2 bases at J, with 6 bases between. The germline CDR1 and CDR2 sequences are SGHRS and YFSETQ. This CDR3 is built from 13 residues. The CDR3 coding sequence is TGCGCCAGCAGCTTGAATAGAAACACTGAAGCTTTCTTT. It translates to CASSLNRNTEAFF.

The V and J genes are TRBV6-1 and TRBJ1-4; D is possibly TRBD1 (5 bases). CDR1 MNHNS and CDR2 SASEGT come from the germline V gene. Trimming cost V 1 base and J 8 bases, with 14 bases left between them. The length of the CDR3 is 15 residues. The CDR3 coding sequence is TGTGCCAGCAGTGAAGGGGGGGTTGTTGGGGAAAAACTGTTTTTT. Translation: CASSEGGVVGEKLFF.

The chain has TRBV6-1 and TRBJ2-7; a possible D gene is TRBD2 (6 bases). From germline, CDR1 is MNHNS and CDR2 SASEGT. The CDR3 has 14 residues. The ends were cut back, 2 bases at V and 6 bases at J, with 14 bases in the middle. CDR3 coding DNA: TGTGCCAGCAGTGAATTGGGAAAGCGGGCCGAGCAGTACTTC. Translated, it gives CASSELGKRAEQYF.

The rearrangement uses TRBV9 and TRBJ1-1, with 9 nucleotides matching TRBD1. This CDR3 comprises 14 residues. After removal of 4 bases from V and 10 bases from J, the junction contained 11 bases not matched to a gene. Germline CDR1 is SGDLS and CDR2 is YYNGEE. The CDR3 DNA is TGTGCCAGCAGCTTAGGACAGGGGTCGGACCTAGCTTTCTTT. Residues: CASSLGQGSDLAFF.

The chain recombines TRBV7-9 with TRBJ2-2, with a weak D call TRBD2 (6 bases). The CDR3 has 15 residues. The germline V and J ends were trimmed by 4 bases and 1 base, with 10 bases remaining between them. CDR1 and CDR2 from the germline V gene are SEHNR and FQNEAQ (reference sequence). For the CDR3, the DNA is TGTGCCAGCAGCTCCAATAGCGGGAACACCGGGGAGCTGTTTTTT. Translated: CASSSNSGNTGELFF. The full variable domain, rest sourced from reference TRBV7-9 and TRBJ2-2, is DTGVSQNPRHKITKRGQNVTFRCDPISEHNRLYWYRQTLGQGPEFLTYFQNEAQLEKSRLLSDRFSAERPKGSFSTLEIQRTEQGDSAMYLCASSSNSGNTGELFFGEGSRLTVL.

CDR3 sequence: CASSPPGYTF. The CDR3 DNA sequence: TGTGCCAGCAGCCCCCCAGGCTACACCTTC. The chain carries TRBV7-2 and TRBJ1-2; D is unclear. The CDR3 length is 10 residues. CDR1 SGHTA and CDR2 FQGNSA come from the germline V gene. The V end lost 5 bases, the J end lost 8 bases, and 6 bases lay between the germline ends.

The rearrangement joins TRBV7-3 to TRBJ2-6; weak D call: TRBD1 (6 bases). There are 15 residues in the CDR3. V gave up 6 bases and J gave up 0 bases, with 9 bases separating them. From germline, CDR1 is SGHTA and CDR2 FQGTGA. The CDR3 DNA sequence: TGTGCCAGCAGGGACAGTCTCTCTGGGGCCAACGTCCTGACTTTC. It specifies CASRDSLSGANVLTF.

The J gene is TRBJ1-2, the V gene TRBV5-4, with TRBD1 matching over 7 bases. The CDR3 runs 14 residues. The germline CDR1 and CDR2 sequences are SGHNT and YYREEE (reference sequence). V was pared by 0 bases and J by 4 bases, with 3 bases of the junction left unmatched. CDR3 protein: CASSLGSGGYGYTF. The CDR3 coding sequence is TGTGCCAGCAGCTTGGGTTCAGGGGGCTATGGCTACACCTTC.

This chain joins TRBV15 and TRBJ2-3; 8 positions agree with TRBD2. The V gene's germline CDR1 is LNHNV and CDR2 YYDKDF (reference sequence). There are 15 residues in the CDR3. The ends lost 5 bases at V and 6 bases at J; junction bases unmatched: 10. The CDR3 sequence: CATSESRGGWDTQYF. The CDR3 nucleotides read TGTGCCACCAGCGAATCCCGGGGGGGTTGGGATACGCAGTATTTT.

The V and J genes are TRBV2 and TRBJ1-3; 10 bases agree with TRBD1. Germline loops: CDR1 SNHLY, CDR2 FYNNEI. The CDR3 consists of 15 residues. The V gene end was trimmed by 6 bases and the J gene end by 3 bases; junction bases not matched to a gene: 5. CDR3 region: CASSLTGGVGNTIYF. The CDR3, as DNA: TGTGCCAGCAGCCTGACAGGGGGCGTTGGAAACACCATATATTTT.

This chain links TRBV6-5 with TRBJ2-3; D uncertain. The CDR3 runs 16 residues. The V end was cut by 2 bases, the J end by 0 bases, with 12 bases between. Germline values: CDR1 MNHEY, CDR2 SVGAGI. CDR3 nucleotide sequence: TGTGCCAGCAGTTACGTTCGCGGCGAAAGCACAGATACGCAGTATTTT. It encodes CASSYVRGESTDTQYF.

The table lists this clone with a count of one. The gene calls are TRBV19 and TRBJ1-6; the match to TRBD1 covers 7 bases. This CDR3 region has 15 residues. Germline CDR1 LNHDA, CDR2 SQIVND (reference sequence). With 9 bases clipped from V and 7 bases from J, the junction kept 12 bases outside the gene matches. CDR3 protein: CASTTAGTENSPLHF. CDR3 bases: TGTGCCAGCACCACAGCCGGGACAGAGAATTCACCCCTCCACTTT.